The text below deals with one TCR beta chain. Its antigen remains unknown. The time point: peripheral blood 6 weeks after treatment start. Generated by immunoSEQ multiplex PCR, the TCRdb table keeps only in-frame clones and is missing some. The table lists around 62,000 clones, roughly 86% of them singletons, with approximately 11% in the top ten. This sample is drawn from a study of PD-L1 blockade in urothelial cancer. Study context: Most of the roughly 30 patients were men whose urothelial cancer was bladder-origin. Researchers looked at the blood 3 weeks (second dose) and 6 weeks after treatment began.

Findings and limits, study-wide: Better progression-free and overall survival followed lower pretreatment blood clonality. Patients who had durable benefit saw their tumor-associated blood clones expand more at 3 weeks.

The receptor was isolated from a man aged 60 to 69 with urothelial cancer. The sample here was PBMCs, taken around atezolizumab (anti-PD-L1) treatment.

The CDR3 sequence is CASSSGLAIDTQYF. The CDR3 bases are TGTGCCAGCAGCTCGGGACTAGCGATAGATACGCAGTATTTT. The V and J genes are TRBV7-3 and TRBJ2-3; 10 bases are shared with TRBD2. There are 14 residues in the CDR3. J gave up 5 bases and V 4 bases, and 3 bases lay outside the gene matches. The germline gives CDR1 SGHTA, CDR2 FQGTGA.